This T cell receptor beta chain was sequenced for a study of beta chain features in type 1 diabetes. Study-level results: Shorter TCRB CDR3s, moderately but significantly so, marked every one of the four CD4+ subsets in Type 1 diabetes patients.

Worth noting for this clone: Antigen specificity is unknown.

CDR1 is MDHEN, CDR2 SYDVKM, per germline. V lost 5 bases and J lost 3, with 22 bases in between. The CDR3 is 17 residues long. Expressed TCRB transcripts were sequenced, since all the RNA that had been isolated was reverse transcribed. The data were produced by immunoSEQ multiplex PCR, yet TCRdb's version contains in-frame clones alone and is incomplete. This sample has hundreds of thousands of clones, with around an eighth found just once. Purity exceeded 95% in all sorted populations. This TCR came from a man younger than 30 with type 1 diabetes. V and J are TRBV28 and TRBJ2-5; perhaps TRBD1 as D (6 bases). The sample was naive CD4+ T cells from blood. The chain's CDR3 is CASSPLFGSGDEETQYF. DNA of the CDR3: TGTGCCAGCAGTCCCCTCTTTGGGTCAGGGGACGAAGAGACCCAGTACTTC.